Below are 26 T cell receptor beta chains sequenced from a single sample in a study of blood T cells in healthy people across ages. A sample-barcoded 5' primer and a J-beta primer mix were used in a second PCR of roughly 7 to 11 cycles. TCRdb recomputed calls from the 5' RACE reads with MiXCR, one row per CDR3 protein. In the table there are around 1,600,000 distinct CDR3 sequences, 35% to 45% of which are singletons. Sequenced material: blood. These TCRs come from a young woman in good health.

This chain connects TRBV28 to TRBJ2-7; D possibly corresponds to TRBD1 (5 bases). CDR3 length: 12 amino acids. Trimming pared 6 bases from V and 3 bases from J, leaving 9 bases between. Germline V gene sequence: CDR1 MDHEN, CDR2 SYDVKM. The CDR3 loop is CASRTENYEQYF. For the CDR3, the DNA is TGTGCCAGCAGGACAGAGAACTACGAGCAGTACTTC.

This chain uses TRBV7-2 with TRBJ1-4; D uncertain. The V end lost 5 bases, the J end lost 8 bases, and 12 bases lay between the germline ends. The CDR3 extends over 13 amino acids. CDR1 SGHTA and CDR2 FQGNSA come from the germline V gene. This CDR3 is CASSPYNHEKLFF. The CDR3 nucleotides read TGTGCCAGCAGCCCTTACAACCACGAAAAACTGTTTTTT. Supplemented by reference TRBV7-2 and TRBJ1-4, the full variable domain reads GAGVSQSPSNKVTEKGKDVELRCDPISGHTALYWYRQSLGQGLEFLIYFQGNSAPDKSGLPSDRFSAERTGGSVSTLTIQRTQQEDSAVYLCASSPYNHEKLFFGSGTQLSVL.

This chain uses TRBV6-6 with TRBJ2-3; 7 bases map to TRBD2. V gave up 3 bases and J gave up 1 base; unmatched junction bases: 4. In germline, CDR1 is MNHNY, CDR2 SVGAGI (reference sequence). The CDR3 runs 15 residues. CDR3 loop: CASSYRAGGTDTQYF. DNA of the CDR3: TGTGCCAGCAGTTATCGCGCGGGGGGCACAGATACGCAGTATTTT.

This sequence joins TRBV27 and TRBJ2-7, with TRBD2 identical over 7 bases. This CDR3 contains 15 residues. CDR1 MNHEY and CDR2 SMNVEV come from the germline V gene (reference sequence). The V and J ends lost 1 base and 4 bases, in that order; junction bases with no gene match: 7. The CDR3 coding sequence is TGTGCCAGCAGTTTATACGGGGGAGGGCGGTACGAGCAGTACTTC. Translating it yields CASSLYGGGRYEQYF.

In its sample, this clonotype was seen a few times. The chain has TRBV7-2 and TRBJ2-3; TRBD2 is a possible D gene (5 bases). The CDR3 runs 16 residues. Germline assignment: CDR1 SGHTA and CDR2 FQGNSA. Trimming shortened V by 6 bases and J by 0 bases, and 16 bases separated the two germline ends. The CDR3 nucleotides read TGTGCCAGCAGAGAATGGCGGAGCGGTAGCACAGATACGCAGTATTTT. Translation gives CASREWRSGSTDTQYF.

The chain links TRBV29-1 to TRBJ1-1; D might be TRBD1 (6 bases). Looked up from germline, CDR1 is SQVTM and CDR2 is ANQGSEA. The length of the CDR3 is 12 residues. V lost 6 bases and J lost 4, with 12 bases in between. CDR3 protein: CSVYRVGTEAFF. The CDR3 DNA reads TGCAGCGTCTACAGGGTAGGCACTGAAGCTTTCTTT.

This chain connects TRBV30 to TRBJ1-1; D not certain. This CDR3 has 13 amino acids. Germline values: CDR1 GTSNPN, CDR2 SVGIG (reference sequence). Trimming left V 3 bases short and J 5 bases short, with 13 bases between. Here the CDR3 DNA reads TGTGCCTGGAGGGTGTATTCGGGGACTGAAGCTTTCTTT. Translation gives CAWRVYSGTEAFF.

This clonotype has just one count. The chain has TRBV28 and TRBJ1-4; D is uncertain. V was pared by 2 bases and J by 6 bases, with 10 bases between. Germline lookup yields CDR1 MDHEN and CDR2 SYDVKM. The CDR3 is 14 amino acids. This CDR3 reads CASSLGVGYEKLFF. DNA of the CDR3: TGTGCCAGCAGTTTAGGCGTAGGGTATGAAAAACTGTTTTTT.

This rearrangement joins TRBV4-1 to TRBJ2-1; D is ambiguous. The CDR3 is made up of 17 amino acids. Trimming removed 3 bases at V and 2 bases at J, with 17 bases between. From germline, CDR1 is MGHRA and CDR2 YSYEKL. The CDR3 protein is CASSQGTGLSAYNEQFF. The DNA of the CDR3 is TGCGCCAGCAGCCAGGGTACCGGGCTAAGCGCCTACAATGAGCAGTTCTTC.

The V gene is TRBV29-1, the J gene TRBJ2-1; a possible D gene is TRBD2 (6 bases). The CDR3 is 12 residues long. Trimming removed 4 bases at V and 13 bases at J, with 17 bases between. The germline gives CDR1 SQVTM, CDR2 ANQGSEA. The CDR3 protein is CSVGQRGGVQFF. CDR3 bases: TGCAGCGTTGGACAGCGAGGAGGGGTCCAGTTCTTC.

V usage is TRBV7-9 and J usage is TRBJ1-5, with D maybe TRBD1 (6 bases). CDR1 is SEHNR, CDR2 FQNEAQ, per germline (reference sequence). The CDR3 spans 15 residues. Trimming shortened V by 6 bases and J by 3 bases, and 15 bases separated the two germline ends. In nucleotides, the CDR3 is TGTGCCAGCAGTCGCGGAACAGGGACCAATCAGCCCCAGCATTTT. Amino acids: CASSRGTGTNQPQHF.

The gene calls are TRBV5-6 and TRBJ2-2; 7 nucleotides line up with TRBD1. J gave up 1 base and V 2 bases, and 2 bases lay outside the gene matches. Germline CDR1 is SGHDT and CDR2 is YYEEEE. CDR3 length: 15 residues. The CDR3 reads CASSFTGVNTGELFF. CDR3 nucleotides: TGTGCCAGCAGCTTTACAGGGGTGAACACCGGGGAGCTGTTTTTT.

The J gene is TRBJ2-6, the V gene TRBV12-3 or TRBV12-4; D possibly corresponds to TRBD1 (5 bases). Trimming left V 7 bases short and J 2 bases short, with 12 bases between. The CDR3 spans 15 residues. The chain's CDR3 is CASTEDNPGANVLTF. The DNA of the CDR3 is TGTGCCAGCACCGAGGACAACCCTGGGGCCAACGTCCTGACTTTC.

This chain links TRBV7-2 with TRBJ1-4; the D is unclear. V lost 5 bases and J lost 0, with 13 bases in between. Germline values: CDR1 SGHTA, CDR2 FQGNSA. There are 16 residues in the CDR3. The CDR3 nucleotides read TGTGCCAGCAGCCCGAACCCCCTTGCAACTAATGAAAAACTGTTTTTT. Amino acid sequence: CASSPNPLATNEKLFF. The complete variable domain, with remaining parts taken from reference TRBV7-2 and TRBJ1-4, reads GAGVSQSPSNKVTEKGKDVELRCDPISGHTALYWYRQSLGQGLEFLIYFQGNSAPDKSGLPSDRFSAERTGGSVSTLTIQRTQQEDSAVYLCASSPNPLATNEKLFFGSGTQLSVL.

This chain links TRBV20-1 with TRBJ2-7; no clear D gene. V was pared by 0 bases and J by 1 base, with 10 bases between. The CDR3 is 14 residues long. CDR1 DFQATT and CDR2 SNEGSKA come from the germline V gene (reference sequence). CDR3: CSARDLADSYEQYF. In nucleotides, the CDR3 is TGCAGTGCTAGAGATCTGGCTGATTCCTACGAGCAGTACTTC.

CDR3 nucleotides: TGTGCCAGCAGCCCCGTGTCGGGGGGCACTGAAGCTTTCTTT. This gives the protein CASSPVSGGTEAFF. J is TRBJ1-1 and V is TRBV7-2; maybe TRBD1 (5 bases). Germline V lookup: CDR1 SGHTA, CDR2 FQGNSA. Trimming removed 5 bases from V and 4 bases from J, with 14 bases in between. The CDR3 covers 14 residues.

In nucleotides, the CDR3 is TGCGCCAGCAGGAGTAGGGAGTCTAGCACAGATACGCAGTATTTT. Amino acids: CASRSRESSTDTQYF. The chain carries TRBV4-1 and TRBJ2-3, with D possibly TRBD2 on 5 matching bases. CDR1 MGHRA and CDR2 YSYEKL come from the germline V gene. With 6 bases removed from V and 0 bases from J, the gap between germline ends came to 13 bases. There are 15 residues in the CDR3.

This clonotype appeared a few times. The V gene is TRBV6-2 or TRBV6-3, the J gene TRBJ2-7, with 11 positions matching TRBD1. The trim removed 8 bases at V and 2 bases at J, leaving 2 bases unmatched. Germline V CDR1 and CDR2: MNHEY, SVGEGT. CDR3 size: 13 residues. The chain's CDR3 is CASGTGGPYEQYF. CDR3 nucleotide sequence: TGTGCCAGCGGGACAGGGGGTCCCTACGAGCAGTACTTC.

This clonotype was seen at least ten times. The CDR3, as DNA: TGCAGTGCTGGGGGACTAAGGGATTACAATGAGCAGTTCTTC. It encodes CSAGGLRDYNEQFF. The chain couples TRBV20-1 to TRBJ2-1, with 7 positions matching TRBD2. Germline values: CDR1 DFQATT, CDR2 SNEGSKA (reference sequence). The CDR3 contains 14 residues. V was pared by 5 bases and J by 4 bases, with 8 bases of the junction left unmatched.

V is TRBV5-1 and J is TRBJ2-3; D gene unclear. The V gene lost 0 bases and the J gene lost 0 bases, with 8 bases spanning the gap. The CDR3 has 15 amino acids. From germline, CDR1 is SGHRS and CDR2 YFSETQ. CDR3 nucleotide sequence: TGCGCCAGCAGCTTGGAGGGAACTAGCACAGATACGCAGTATTTT. Its translation is CASSLEGTSTDTQYF.

Only a few counts were recorded for this clonotype. One end of the junction is discordant with germline, which a read error may explain. The chain recombines TRBV7-2 with TRBJ2-1, with a possible D match to TRBD2 (5 bases). CDR1 is SGHTA and CDR2 is FQGNSA in the germline V gene. CDR3 length: 15 amino acids. The CDR3 region is CASSLAPGSYNEQFF. Here the CDR3 DNA reads TGCGCCAGCAGCTTGGCACCGGGGAGCTACAATGAGCAGTTCTTC.

This clonotype has just a few counts. V usage is TRBV15 and J usage is TRBJ2-7, with D hard to call. V was trimmed by 0 bases and J by 6 bases, leaving 9 bases between them. This CDR3 is 13 amino acids long. Germline V lookup: CDR1 LNHNV, CDR2 YYDKDF (reference sequence). This chain's CDR3 is CATSREVSFEQYF. As DNA, the CDR3 is TGTGCCACCAGCAGAGAAGTTAGTTTCGAGCAGTACTTC.

The rearrangement uses TRBV7-9 and TRBJ1-4, with D hard to call. From germline, CDR1 is SEHNR and CDR2 FQNEAQ (reference sequence). This CDR3 is built from 15 residues. Trimming took off 6 bases at V and 0 bases at J, with 11 bases between the two ends. The CDR3, as DNA: TGTGCCAGCAGTCGCAACACGGCAACTAATGAAAAACTGTTTTTT. It encodes CASSRNTATNEKLFF.

The V gene is TRBV20-1, the J gene TRBJ2-7, with 11 bases fitting TRBD2. CDR1 is DFQATT and CDR2 is SNEGSKA in the germline V gene (reference sequence). J was trimmed by 0 bases and V by 0 bases; bases with no gene match: 7. The CDR3 sequence is 17 residues long. The CDR3 DNA follows: TGCAGTGCTAGAGATCTCGGGACTAGCGGCAGCTCCTACGAGCAGTACTTC. Translated: CSARDLGTSGSSYEQYF.

The table lists this clonotype with a few counts. The V call is TRBV28, the J call TRBJ2-1; perhaps TRBD1 as D (6 bases). Germline assignment: CDR1 MDHEN and CDR2 SYDVKM. Trimming pared 5 bases from V and 6 bases from J, leaving 14 bases between. The CDR3 extends over 14 amino acids. The CDR3 loop reads CASSGLQGSNEQFF. CDR3 nucleotides: TGTGCCAGCAGTGGGTTACAGGGCTCCAATGAGCAGTTCTTC.

The rearrangement uses TRBV27 and TRBJ2-1; tentatively, D is TRBD1 or TRBD2 (7 bases each). The CDR3 consists of 16 residues. Germline V gene lookup returns CDR1 MNHEY and CDR2 SMNVEV (reference sequence). V was pared by 3 bases and J by 5 bases, with 17 bases between. CDR3 in DNA: TGTGCCAGCAGTTTCCTCGACAGGGAGGGCCACAATGAGCAGTTCTTC. This gives the protein CASSFLDREGHNEQFF.